The sequence of this T cell receptor (beta chain) was determined in a study of blood T cell repertoires in COVID-19. Study at large: The United States, Italy and Spain were the sources of the acute and convalescent COVID-19 samples. Nucleic acid was either cDNA or gDNA, and it came from T cells, B-cell-depleted T cells, or PBMCs.

Original processing methods: Reference gene primer amplification yielded estimated nucleated cell counts. The method was immunoSEQ multiplex PCR; TCRdb's version includes in-frame clones alone and lacks a portion of them. V, J and clone size reflect that table, while D and trimming were determined from the DNA. The sample carries roughly 500,000 clones, 75% to 90% recorded once. V lost 5 bases and J 6 bases, leaving 11 bases between the germline ends. Germline CDR1 and CDR2: LNHNV and YYDKDF (reference sequence). The CDR3 spans 12 residues. This sequence joins TRBV15 and TRBJ2-7; no firm D call. The receptor was isolated from a human donor in a cohort sampled during active COVID-19. Sequenced sample: peripheral blood. The CDR3 DNA reads as TGTGCCACCAGCGGTTCCATCGGCGAGCAGTACTTC. This gives the protein CATSGSIGEQYF.